The clone carrying this T cell receptor (beta chain) appeared many times. Its antigen is not identified. This sample was taken from a study of tumor and adjacent non-tumor tissue in lung cancer. Study in general: Histology: 11 to 13 adenocarcinoma, a couple of squamous cell carcinoma, 1 small cell lung cancer. On average, productive TCRbeta reads reached some 4.2 million per sample. General study points: In normal lung, the top 100 clones were significantly more dominant than in tumor. Tumor tissue had significantly higher TCR diversity than normal lung.

No cell sorting was done before RNA was extracted from the tissue. The normal lung tissue was taken more than 3 cm from the tumor edge. Between the trimmed V and J ends, which lost 2 bases and 4 bases, there was a span of 15 bases. The CDR3 has 15 amino acids. CDR1 is MGHRA and CDR2 is YSYEKL in the germline V gene. The library came from three nested PCR rounds adapted from ARM-PCR protocols. Using its own MiXCR run on the multiplex PCR reads, TCRdb lists one record per CDR3 protein. The table includes more than 75,000 distinct CDR3 sequences, 80% detected once. The chain combines TRBV4-1 with TRBJ2-7; D tentatively reads TRBD1 or TRBD2 (5 bases each). This receptor was taken from a man aged 55 to 69 with small cell lung cancer. The specimen was distant non-tumor lung tissue. The DNA of the CDR3 is TGCGCCAGCAGCCAATTTCCAGGGAGTGGGTACGAGCAGTACTTC. It codes for CASSQFPGSGYEQYF.